These T cell receptor beta chains were read from a single sample in a study of PD-1 blockade in classical Hodgkin lymphoma. Produced via immunoSEQ multiplex PCR; TCRdb's table is partial and in-frame only. The table has about 24,000 clones, about 90% seen once. Input material: CD4+ T cells from blood. These TCRs come from a human donor with classical Hodgkin lymphoma. The CDR3 runs from the conserved cysteine through the conserved F or W. The order of the fields is V gene, D gene, J gene, clone size, CDR3 DNA, CDR3 protein. A D gene is named only where the DNA matches it firmly. The size field is filled for only some rows; it gives once, few, many or a size class.

>TRBV18|NA|TRBJ2-1|once
TGTGCCAGCTCACCAGCCGGGACACAGATGGGCAATGAGCAGTTCTTC
CASSPAGTQMGNEQFF
>TRBV12-2|NA|TRBJ2-2|NA
TGTGCAAGTCGCTCCCCTGGCAGGTTCGACACCGGGGAGCTGTTTTTT
CASRSPGRFDTGELFF
>TRBV2|TRBD1|TRBJ2-5|NA
TGTGCCAGCAGTTGGGACAGACAAGAGGTAGAGACCCAGTACTTC
CASSWDRQEVETQYF
>TRBV5-1|NA|TRBJ2-3|once
TGCGCCAGCAGCTTGGTCCCTCGCACAGATACGCAGTATTTT
CASSLVPRTDTQYF
>TRBV19|NA|TRBJ1-3|NA
TGTGCCAGTAGTATGGACCGAGCCTCTGGAAACACCATATATTTT
CASSMDRASGNTIYF
>TRBV11-1|TRBD2|TRBJ2-2|once
TGTGCCAGCAGTTACGGGGGGGGAACCACCGGGGAGCTGTTTTTT
CASSYGGGTTGELFF
>TRBV6-5|TRBD1|TRBJ2-7|NA
TGTGCCAGCAGTTACGGGACAGGGGGTCGCACCGCCGAGCAGTACTTC
CASSYGTGGRTAEQYF
>TRBV5-8|NA|TRBJ1-5|NA
TGTGCCAGCAGCTTGGTCAGGGGCAATCAGCCCCAGCATTTT
CASSLVRGNQPQHF
>TRBV5-1|NA|TRBJ2-7|NA
TGCGCCAGCAGCTTGGACCCAGGGACCCCCTACGAGCAGTACTTC
CASSLDPGTPYEQYF
>TRBV6-5|NA|TRBJ2-2|NA
TGTGCCAGCACTCGGGACCCGAACACCGGGGAGCTGTTTTTT
CASTRDPNTGELFF
>TRBV7-9|TRBD1|TRBJ1-1|NA
TGTGCCAGCAGCTTAGTGCTGTGGGACAGGGGGCTTTACACTGAAGCTTTCTTT
CASSLVLWDRGLYTEAFF
>TRBV6-5|NA|TRBJ1-5|NA
TGTGCCGACATGATGGGCAATCAGCCCCAGCATTTT
CADMMGNQPQHF
>TRBV10-3|TRBD1|TRBJ1-2|once
TGTGCCATCAGTTCCAGAACCGGGACAGGGGGCATCTATGGCTACACCTTC
CAISSRTGTGGIYGYTF
>TRBV7-2|NA|TRBJ1-1|once
TGTGCCAGCAGCCACCCCCTGGGGAACACTGAAGCTTTCTTT
CASSHPLGNTEAFF
>TRBV6-6|NA|TRBJ1-2|few
TGTGCCAGCAGTTTTCAGGGAGATGGCTACACCTTC
CASSFQGDGYTF
>TRBV30|NA|TRBJ1-5|once
TGTGCCTGGAGTTACCAAACAGGGCTTCCCAATCAGCCCCAGCATTTT
CAWSYQTGLPNQPQHF
>TRBV18|NA|TRBJ1-1|once
TGTGCCAGCTCACCTCTTGAGGGGGTGCGCACTGAAGCTTTCTTT
CASSPLEGVRTEAFF
>TRBV28|TRBD1|TRBJ2-1|NA
TGTGCCAGCAGTTTTGCGCATGGGACAGGAATATACAATGAGCAGTTCTTC
CASSFAHGTGIYNEQFF